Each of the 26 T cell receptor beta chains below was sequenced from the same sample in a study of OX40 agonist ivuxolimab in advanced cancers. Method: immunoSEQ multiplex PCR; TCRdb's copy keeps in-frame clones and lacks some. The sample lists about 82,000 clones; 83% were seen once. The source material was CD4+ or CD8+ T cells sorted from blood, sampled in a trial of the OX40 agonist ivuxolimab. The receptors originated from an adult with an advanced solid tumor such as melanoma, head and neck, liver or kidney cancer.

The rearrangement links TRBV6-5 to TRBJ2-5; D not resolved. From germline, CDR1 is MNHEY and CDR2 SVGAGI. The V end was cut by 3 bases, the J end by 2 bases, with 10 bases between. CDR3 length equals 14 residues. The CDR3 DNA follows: TGTGCCAGCAGTTATTTTGACGGGCAAGAGACCCAGTACTTC. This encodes CASSYFDGQETQYF.

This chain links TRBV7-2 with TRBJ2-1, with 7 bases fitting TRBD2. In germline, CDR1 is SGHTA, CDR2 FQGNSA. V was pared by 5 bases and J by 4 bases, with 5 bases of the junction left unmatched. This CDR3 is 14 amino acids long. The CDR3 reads CASSQTSSYNEQFF. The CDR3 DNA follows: TGTGCCAGCAGCCAGACTAGCTCTTACAATGAGCAGTTCTTC.

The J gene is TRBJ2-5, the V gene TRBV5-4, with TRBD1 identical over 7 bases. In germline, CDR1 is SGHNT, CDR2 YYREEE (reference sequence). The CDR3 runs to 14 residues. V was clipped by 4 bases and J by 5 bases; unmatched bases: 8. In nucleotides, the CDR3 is TGTGCCAGCAGCAGGGACAGCCTGGGGGAGACCCAGTACTTC. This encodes CASSRDSLGETQYF.

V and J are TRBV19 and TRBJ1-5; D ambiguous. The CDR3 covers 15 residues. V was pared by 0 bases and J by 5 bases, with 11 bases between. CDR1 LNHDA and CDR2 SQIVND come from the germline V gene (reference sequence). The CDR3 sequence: CASSIDDGRDQPQHF. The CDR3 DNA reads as TGTGCCAGTAGTATAGACGACGGTCGCGATCAGCCCCAGCATTTT.

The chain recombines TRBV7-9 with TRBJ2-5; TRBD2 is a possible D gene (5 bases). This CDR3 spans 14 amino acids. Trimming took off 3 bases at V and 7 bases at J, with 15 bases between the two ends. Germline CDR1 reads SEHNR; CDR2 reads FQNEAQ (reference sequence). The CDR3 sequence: CASSFSSGEGTQYF. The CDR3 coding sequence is TGTGCCAGCAGCTTTTCGTCGGGCGAGGGGACCCAGTACTTC. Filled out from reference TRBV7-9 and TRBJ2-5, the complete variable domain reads DTGVSQNPRHKITKRGQNVTFRCDPISEHNRLYWYRQTLGQGPEFLTYFQNEAQLEKSRLLSDRFSAERPKGSFSTLEIQRTEQGDSAMYLCASSFSSGEGTQYFGPGTRLLVL.

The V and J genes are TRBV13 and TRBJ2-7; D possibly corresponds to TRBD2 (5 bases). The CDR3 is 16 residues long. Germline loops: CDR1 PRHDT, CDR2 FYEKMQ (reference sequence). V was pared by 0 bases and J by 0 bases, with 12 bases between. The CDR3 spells CASSLGLGANSYEQYF. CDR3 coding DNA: TGTGCCAGCAGCTTAGGCTTGGGAGCCAACTCCTACGAGCAGTACTTC. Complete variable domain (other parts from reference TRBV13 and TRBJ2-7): AAGVIQSPRHLIKEKRETATLKCYPIPRHDTVYWYQQGPGQDPQFLISFYEKMQSDKGSIPDRFSAQQFSDYHSELNMSSLELGDSALYFCASSLGLGANSYEQYFGPGTRLTVT.

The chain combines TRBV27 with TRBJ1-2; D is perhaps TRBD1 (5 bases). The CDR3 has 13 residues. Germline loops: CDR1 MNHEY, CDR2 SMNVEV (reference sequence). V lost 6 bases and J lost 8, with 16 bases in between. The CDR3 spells CASSLWGVGGYTF. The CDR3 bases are TGTGCCAGCAGCCTCTGGGGGGTGGGAGGCTACACCTTC.

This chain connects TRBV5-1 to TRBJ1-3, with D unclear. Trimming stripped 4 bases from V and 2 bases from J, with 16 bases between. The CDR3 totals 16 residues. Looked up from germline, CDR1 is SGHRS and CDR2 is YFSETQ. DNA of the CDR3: TGCGCCAGCAGCGCGACCGGTCCAGGCACTGGAAACACCATATATTTT. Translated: CASSATGPGTGNTIYF.

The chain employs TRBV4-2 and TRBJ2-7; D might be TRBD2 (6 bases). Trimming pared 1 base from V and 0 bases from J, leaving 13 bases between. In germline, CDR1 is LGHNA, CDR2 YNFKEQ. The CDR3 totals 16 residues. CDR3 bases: TGTGCCAGCAGCCAAGTTGGGACTGGGAGCTCCTACGAGCAGTACTTC. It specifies CASSQVGTGSSYEQYF.

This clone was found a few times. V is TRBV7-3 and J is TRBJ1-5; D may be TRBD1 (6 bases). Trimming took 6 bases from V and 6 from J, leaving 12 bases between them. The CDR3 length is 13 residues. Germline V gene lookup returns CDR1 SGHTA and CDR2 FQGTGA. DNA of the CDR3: TGTGCCAGCAGTTGGGGGCCGGGTCAGCCCCAGCATTTT. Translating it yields CASSWGPGQPQHF.

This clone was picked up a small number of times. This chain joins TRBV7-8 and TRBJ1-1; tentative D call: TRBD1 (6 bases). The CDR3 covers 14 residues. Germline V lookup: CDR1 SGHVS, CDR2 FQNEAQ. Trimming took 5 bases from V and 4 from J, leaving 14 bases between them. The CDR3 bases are TGTGCCAGCAGCACCGATACAGGGCGCACTGAAGCTTTCTTT. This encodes CASSTDTGRTEAFF.

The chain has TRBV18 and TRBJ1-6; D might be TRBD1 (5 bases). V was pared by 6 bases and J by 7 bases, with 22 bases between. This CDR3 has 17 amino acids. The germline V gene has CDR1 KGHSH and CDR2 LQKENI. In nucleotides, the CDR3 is TGTGCCAGCTCCCTGAACCCCGGGACTTCGGCGAATTCACCCCTCCACTTT. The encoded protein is CASSLNPGTSANSPLHF.

The CDR3 reads CASGSRETQYF. Written as DNA, the CDR3 is TGTGCTAGTGGTTCCAGGGAGACCCAGTACTTC. The genes are TRBV12-5 and TRBJ2-5, with D unresolved. V was pared by 4 bases and J by 5 bases, with 5 bases between. Germline V gene sequence: CDR1 LGHNT, CDR2 FRNRAP. The CDR3 length is 11 residues.

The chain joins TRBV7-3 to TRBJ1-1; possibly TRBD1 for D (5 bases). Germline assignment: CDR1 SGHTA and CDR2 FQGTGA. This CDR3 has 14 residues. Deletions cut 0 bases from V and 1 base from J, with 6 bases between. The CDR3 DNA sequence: TGTGCCAGCAGCTTAACGGGGCCGAACACTGAAGCTTTCTTT. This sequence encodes CASSLTGPNTEAFF. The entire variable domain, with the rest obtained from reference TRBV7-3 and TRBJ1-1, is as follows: GAGVSQTPSNKVTEKGKYVELRCDPISGHTALYWYRQSLGQGPEFLIYFQGTGAADDSGLPNDRFFAVRPEGSVSTLKIQRTERGDSAVYLCASSLTGPNTEAFFGQGTRLTVV.

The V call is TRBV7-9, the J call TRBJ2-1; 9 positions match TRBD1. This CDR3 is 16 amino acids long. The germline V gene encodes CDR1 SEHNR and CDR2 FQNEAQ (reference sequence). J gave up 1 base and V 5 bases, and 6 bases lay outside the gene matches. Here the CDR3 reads CASSTLGTGSYNEQFF. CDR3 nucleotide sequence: TGTGCCAGCAGCACACTTGGGACAGGGTCCTACAATGAGCAGTTCTTC.

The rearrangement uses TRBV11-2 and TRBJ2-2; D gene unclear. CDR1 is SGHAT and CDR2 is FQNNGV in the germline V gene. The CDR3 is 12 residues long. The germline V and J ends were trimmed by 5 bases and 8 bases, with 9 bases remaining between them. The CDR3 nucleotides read TGTGCCAGCAGCCTTCAGAAGGGGGAGCTGTTTTTT. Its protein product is CASSLQKGELFF. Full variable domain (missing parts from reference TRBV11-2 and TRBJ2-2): EAGVAQSPRYKIIEKRQSVAFWCNPISGHATLYWYQQILGQGPKLLIQFQNNGVVDDSQLPKDRFSAERLKGVDSTLKIQPAKLEDSAVYLCASSLQKGELFFGEGSRLTVL.

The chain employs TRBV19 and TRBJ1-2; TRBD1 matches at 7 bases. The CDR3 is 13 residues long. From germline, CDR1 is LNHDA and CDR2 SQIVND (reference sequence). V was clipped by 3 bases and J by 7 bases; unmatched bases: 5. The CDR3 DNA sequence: TGTGCCAGTAGTATTACAGGGGCGGGTGGCTACACCTTC. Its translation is CASSITGAGGYTF.

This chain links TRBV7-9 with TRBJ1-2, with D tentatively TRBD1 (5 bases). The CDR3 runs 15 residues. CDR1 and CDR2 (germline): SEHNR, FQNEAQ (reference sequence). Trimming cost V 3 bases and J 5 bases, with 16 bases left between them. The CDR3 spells CASSLGTPRGYGYTF. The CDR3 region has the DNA TGTGCCAGCAGCTTGGGGACTCCACGGGGGTATGGCTACACCTTC.

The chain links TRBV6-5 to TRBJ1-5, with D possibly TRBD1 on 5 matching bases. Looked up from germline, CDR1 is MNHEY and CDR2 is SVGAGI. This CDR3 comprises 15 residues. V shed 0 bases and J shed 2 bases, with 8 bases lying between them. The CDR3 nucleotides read TGTGCCAGCAGTTACTCGATGGGGGGCAATCAGCCCCAGCATTTT. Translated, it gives CASSYSMGGNQPQHF.

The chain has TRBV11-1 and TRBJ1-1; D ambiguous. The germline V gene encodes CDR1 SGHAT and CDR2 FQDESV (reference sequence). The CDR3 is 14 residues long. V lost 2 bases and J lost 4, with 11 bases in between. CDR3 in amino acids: CASSLSEGSTEAFF. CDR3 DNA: TGTGCCAGCAGCTTATCGGAGGGTTCCACTGAAGCTTTCTTT.

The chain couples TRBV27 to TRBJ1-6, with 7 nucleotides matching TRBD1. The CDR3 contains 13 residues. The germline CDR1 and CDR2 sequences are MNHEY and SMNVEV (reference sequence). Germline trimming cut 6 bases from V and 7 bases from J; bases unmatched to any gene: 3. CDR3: CASRQGRNSPLHF. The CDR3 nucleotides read TGTGCCAGCAGACAGGGGCGGAATTCACCCCTCCACTTT.

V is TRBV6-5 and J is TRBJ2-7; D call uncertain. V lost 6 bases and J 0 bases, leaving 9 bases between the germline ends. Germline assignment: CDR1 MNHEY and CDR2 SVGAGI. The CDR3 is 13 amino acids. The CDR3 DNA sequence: TGTGCCAGCAGGGAACCAAGCTCCTACGAGCAGTACTTC. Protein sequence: CASREPSSYEQYF.

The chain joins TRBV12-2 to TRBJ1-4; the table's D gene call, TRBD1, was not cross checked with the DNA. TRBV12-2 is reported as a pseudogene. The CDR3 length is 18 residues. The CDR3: CASRLPRDRDATNEKLFF. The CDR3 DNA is TGTGCAAGTCGCTTACCCCGGGACAGGGATGCAACTAATGAAAAACTGTTTTTT.

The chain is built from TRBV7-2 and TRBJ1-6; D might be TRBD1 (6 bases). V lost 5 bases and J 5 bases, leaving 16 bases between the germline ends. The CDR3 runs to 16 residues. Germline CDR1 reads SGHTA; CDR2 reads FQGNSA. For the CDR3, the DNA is TGTGCCAGCAGCCCTGGGACACCCGGCAATAATTCACCCCTCCACTTT. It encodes CASSPGTPGNNSPLHF.

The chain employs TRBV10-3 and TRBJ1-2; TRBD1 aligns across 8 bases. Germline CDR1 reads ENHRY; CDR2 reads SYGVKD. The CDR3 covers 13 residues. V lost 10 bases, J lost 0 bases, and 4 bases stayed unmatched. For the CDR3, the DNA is TGTGCCACTGGACAGGGTGCTAACTATGGCTACACCTTC. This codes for CATGQGANYGYTF.

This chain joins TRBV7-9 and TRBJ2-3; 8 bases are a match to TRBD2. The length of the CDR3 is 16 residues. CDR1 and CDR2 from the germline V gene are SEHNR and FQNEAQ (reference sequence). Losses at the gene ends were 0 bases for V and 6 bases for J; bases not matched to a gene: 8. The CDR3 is CASSLATGTRGDTQYF. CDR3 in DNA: TGTGCCAGCAGCTTAGCCACCGGGACTAGAGGGGATACGCAGTATTTT. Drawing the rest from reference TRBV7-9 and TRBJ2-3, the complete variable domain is DTGVSQNPRHKITKRGQNVTFRCDPISEHNRLYWYRQTLGQGPEFLTYFQNEAQLEKSRLLSDRFSAERPKGSFSTLEIQRTEQGDSAMYLCASSLATGTRGDTQYFGPGTRLTVL.